The entry that follows covers one T cell receptor beta chain sequence. This sample stems from a study of untreated major depressive disorder. Method: immunoSEQ multiplex PCR; TCRdb's copy keeps in-frame clones and lacks some. The sample contains about 18,000 clones, over 75% of which appear only once. The germline CDR1 and CDR2 sequences are MNHNS and SASEGT. Between the trimmed V and J ends, which lost 4 bases and 2 bases, there was a span of 12 bases. This CDR3 region has 16 residues. The clonotype was recovered from a woman in her twenties or thirties in good health. Sequencing used CD4+ T cells from PBMCs. V is TRBV6-1 and J is TRBJ2-6; TRBD2 might be the D (6 bases). CDR3 in DNA: TGTGCCAGCAGTGGAACGACTAGTACTGGGGCCAACGTCCTGACTTTC. This translates into CASSGTTSTGANVLTF.